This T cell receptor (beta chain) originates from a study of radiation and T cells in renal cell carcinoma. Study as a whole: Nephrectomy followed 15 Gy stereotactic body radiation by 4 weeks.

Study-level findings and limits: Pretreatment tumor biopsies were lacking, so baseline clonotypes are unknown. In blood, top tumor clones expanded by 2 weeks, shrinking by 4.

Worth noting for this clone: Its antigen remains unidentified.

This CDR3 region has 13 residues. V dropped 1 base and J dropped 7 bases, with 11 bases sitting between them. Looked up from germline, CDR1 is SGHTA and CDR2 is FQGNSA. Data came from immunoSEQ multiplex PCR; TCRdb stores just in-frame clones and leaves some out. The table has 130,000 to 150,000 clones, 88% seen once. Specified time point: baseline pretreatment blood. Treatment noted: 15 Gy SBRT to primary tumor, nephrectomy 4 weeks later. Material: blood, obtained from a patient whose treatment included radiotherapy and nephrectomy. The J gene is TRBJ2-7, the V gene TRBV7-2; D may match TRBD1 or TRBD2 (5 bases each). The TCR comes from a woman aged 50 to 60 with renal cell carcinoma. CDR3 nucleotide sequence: TGTGCCAGCAGCTTAGGACAGCCGGGGGAGCAGTACTTC. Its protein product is CASSLGQPGEQYF. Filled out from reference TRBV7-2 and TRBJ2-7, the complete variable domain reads GAGVSQSPSNKVTEKGKDVELRCDPISGHTALYWYRQSLGQGLEFLIYFQGNSAPDKSGLPSDRFSAERTGGSVSTLTIQRTQQEDSAVYLCASSLGQPGEQYFGPGTRLTVT.